This T cell receptor beta chain was documented in a study of early T cells in non-severe SARS-CoV-2 infection. Background on the study: From unsorted whole blood, bulk RNA was sequenced, and the chains remained unpaired. Study findings and constraints: Comparison of clonotypes with VDJdb favored anti-spike CD8 responses while missing private and CD4 specificities.

Unique molecular identifiers tagged individual cDNA molecules. A single record per CDR3 protein comes from TCRdb applying MiXCR to the 5' RACE reads. The repertoire holds some 32,000 distinct CDR3 sequences, with 4.5% to 6.5% as singletons. This clonotype has only a few counts. The antigen remains unidentified. The sample taken for sequencing was whole blood. The sequence came from an adult who was a healthcare worker with PCR-confirmed SARS-CoV-2 infection or an uninfected control (not recorded which).

In nucleotides, the CDR3 is TGTGCCAGCAGGCAGGGGGCTGGCACAGATACGCAGTATTTT. Amino acids: CASRQGAGTDTQYF. The J gene is TRBJ2-3, the V gene TRBV5-4, with TRBD1 matching 8 bases. The CDR3 is 14 residues long. Looked up from germline, CDR1 is SGHNT and CDR2 is YYREEE (reference sequence). J lost 1 base, V lost 5 bases, and 3 bases had no gene match.